These 2 T cell receptor beta chains were all obtained from the same sample, sequenced in a study of cytomegalovirus exposure and HLA in healthy donors. 13 Jbeta primers and 60 Vbeta primers were used for the PCR. Sequenced by immunoSEQ multiplex PCR; TCRdb stores in-frame clones only, minus some. The profile shows 100,000 to 150,000 clones, about 74% of them singletons. Sample: PBMCs. These receptors were obtained from a woman aged 45-65 years in good health and CMV-seropositive.

The chain links TRBV7-6 to TRBJ2-1, with 12 bases matching TRBD1. J lost 4 bases, V lost 1 base, and 2 bases had no gene match. The CDR3 sequence is 16 residues long. The germline V gene encodes CDR1 SGHVS and CDR2 FNYEAQ. The CDR3 DNA sequence: TGTGCCAGCAGCTTAGGGGGACAGGGGGCGTACAATGAGCAGTTCTTC. Translation gives CASSLGGQGAYNEQFF. Complete variable domain (other parts from reference TRBV7-6 and TRBJ2-1): GAGVSQSPRYKVTKRGQDVALRCDPISGHVSLYWYRQALGQGPEFLTYFNYEAQQDKSGLPNDRFSAERPEGSISTLTIQRTEQRDSAMYRCASSLGGQGAYNEQFFGPGTRLTVL.

This chain uses TRBV6-5 with TRBJ1-2; 8 nucleotides line up with TRBD1. This CDR3 comprises 13 residues. With 6 bases clipped from V and 3 bases from J, the junction kept 3 bases outside the gene matches. Germline-derived CDR1 and CDR2 are MNHEY and SVGAGI. The CDR3 region has the DNA TGTGCCAGCAGCCGGGGACAGGACTATGGCTACACCTTC. Amino acid sequence: CASSRGQDYGYTF.